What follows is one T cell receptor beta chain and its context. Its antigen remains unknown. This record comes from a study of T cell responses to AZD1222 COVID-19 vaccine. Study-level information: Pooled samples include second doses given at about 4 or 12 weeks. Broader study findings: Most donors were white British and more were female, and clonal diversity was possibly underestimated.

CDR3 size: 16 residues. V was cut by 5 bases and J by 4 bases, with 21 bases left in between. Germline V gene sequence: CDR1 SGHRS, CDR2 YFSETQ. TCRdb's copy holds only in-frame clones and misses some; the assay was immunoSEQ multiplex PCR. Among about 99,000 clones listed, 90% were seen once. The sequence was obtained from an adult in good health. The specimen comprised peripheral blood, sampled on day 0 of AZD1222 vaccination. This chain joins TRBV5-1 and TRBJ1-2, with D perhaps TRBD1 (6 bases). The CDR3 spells CASSFLHPTGSYGYTF. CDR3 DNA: TGCGCCAGCAGTTTCCTACACCCGACAGGATCCTATGGCTACACCTTC.